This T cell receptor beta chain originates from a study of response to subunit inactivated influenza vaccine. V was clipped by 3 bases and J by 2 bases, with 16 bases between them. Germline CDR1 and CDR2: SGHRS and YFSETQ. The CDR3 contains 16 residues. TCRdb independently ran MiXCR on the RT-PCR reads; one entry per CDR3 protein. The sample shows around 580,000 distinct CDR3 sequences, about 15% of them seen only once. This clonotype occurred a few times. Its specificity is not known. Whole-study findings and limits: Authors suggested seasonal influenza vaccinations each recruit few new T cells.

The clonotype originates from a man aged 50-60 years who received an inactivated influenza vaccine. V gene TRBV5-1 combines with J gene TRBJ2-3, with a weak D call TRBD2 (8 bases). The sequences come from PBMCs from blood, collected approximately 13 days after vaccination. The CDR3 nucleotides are TGCGCCAGCAGCTCAGCGGGGGACAGACTCACAGATACGCAGTATTTT. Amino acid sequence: CASSSAGDRLTDTQYF.